Detailed here is one T cell receptor beta chain. This record belongs to a study of blood T cell repertoires in COVID-19. Germline assignment: CDR1 LGHDT and CDR2 YNNKEL (reference sequence). V lost 3 bases and J lost 3, with 8 bases in between. This CDR3 region has 14 residues. Profiled with immunoSEQ multiplex PCR; TCRdb holds only in-frame clones, not every one. The repertoire holds approximately 120,000 clones, with around nine tenths as singletons. The specimen was peripheral blood. The chain links TRBV3-1 (or the pseudogene TRBV3-2) to TRBJ2-2, with D possibly being TRBD2 (5 bases). This clonotype originated in a woman at least 80 years old with acute or convalescent COVID-19. The CDR3 is CASSQGGYTGELFF. In DNA, the CDR3 is TGTGCCAGCAGCCAGGGCGGGTACACCGGGGAGCTGTTTTTT.